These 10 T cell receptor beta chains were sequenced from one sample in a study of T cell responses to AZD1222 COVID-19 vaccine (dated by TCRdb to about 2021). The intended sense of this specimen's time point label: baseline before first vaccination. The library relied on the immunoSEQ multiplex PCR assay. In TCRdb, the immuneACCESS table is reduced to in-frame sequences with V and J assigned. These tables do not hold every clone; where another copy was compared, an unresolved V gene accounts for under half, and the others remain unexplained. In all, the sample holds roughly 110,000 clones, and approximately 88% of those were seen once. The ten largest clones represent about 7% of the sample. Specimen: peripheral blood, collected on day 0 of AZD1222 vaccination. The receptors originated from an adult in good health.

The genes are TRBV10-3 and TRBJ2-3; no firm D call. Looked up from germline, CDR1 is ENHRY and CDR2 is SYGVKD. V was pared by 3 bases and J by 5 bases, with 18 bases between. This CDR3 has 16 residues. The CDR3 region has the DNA TGTGCCATCAGTGAAACCATTGGGAATTCAGGAGATACGCAGTATTTT. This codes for CAISETIGNSGDTQYF.

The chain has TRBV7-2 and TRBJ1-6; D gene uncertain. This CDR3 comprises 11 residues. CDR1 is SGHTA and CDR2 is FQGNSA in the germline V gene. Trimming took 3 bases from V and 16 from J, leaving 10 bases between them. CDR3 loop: CASSLTGWLHF. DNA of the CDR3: TGTGCCAGCAGCTTGACGGGCTGGCTCCACTTT.

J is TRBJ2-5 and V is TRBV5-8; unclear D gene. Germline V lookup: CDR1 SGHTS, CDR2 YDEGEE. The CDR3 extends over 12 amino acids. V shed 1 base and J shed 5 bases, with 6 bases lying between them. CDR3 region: CASSLSMETQYF. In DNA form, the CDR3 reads TGTGCCAGCAGCTTGTCTATGGAGACCCAGTACTTC.

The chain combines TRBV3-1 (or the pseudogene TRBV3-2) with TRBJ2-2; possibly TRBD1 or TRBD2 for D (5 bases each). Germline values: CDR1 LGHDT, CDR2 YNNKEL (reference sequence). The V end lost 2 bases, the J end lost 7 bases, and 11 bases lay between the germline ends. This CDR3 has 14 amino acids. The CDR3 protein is CASSQLVGGGELFF. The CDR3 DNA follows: TGTGCCAGCAGCCAACTAGTTGGGGGCGGGGAGCTGTTTTTT.

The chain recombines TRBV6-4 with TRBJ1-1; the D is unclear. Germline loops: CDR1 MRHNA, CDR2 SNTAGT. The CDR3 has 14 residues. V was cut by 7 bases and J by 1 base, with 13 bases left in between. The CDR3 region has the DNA TGTGCCAGCATCAAGAAGGAGAGGAACACTGAAGCTTTCTTT. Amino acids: CASIKKERNTEAFF.

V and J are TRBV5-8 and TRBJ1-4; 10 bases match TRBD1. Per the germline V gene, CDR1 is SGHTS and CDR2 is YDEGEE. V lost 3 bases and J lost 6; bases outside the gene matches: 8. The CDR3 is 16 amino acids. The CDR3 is CASSSDSGTGDEKLFF. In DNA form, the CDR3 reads TGTGCCAGCAGCTCGGATTCCGGGACAGGGGATGAAAAACTGTTTTTT.

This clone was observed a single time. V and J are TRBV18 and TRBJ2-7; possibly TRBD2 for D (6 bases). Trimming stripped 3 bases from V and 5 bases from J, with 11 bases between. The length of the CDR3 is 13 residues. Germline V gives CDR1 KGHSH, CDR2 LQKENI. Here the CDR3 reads CASSPRRVDEQYF. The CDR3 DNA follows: TGTGCCAGCTCACCGAGGAGGGTAGACGAGCAGTACTTC.

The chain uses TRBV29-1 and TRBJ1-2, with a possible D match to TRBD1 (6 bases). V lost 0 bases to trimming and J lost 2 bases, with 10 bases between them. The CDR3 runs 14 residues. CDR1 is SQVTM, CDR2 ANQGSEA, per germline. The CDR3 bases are TGCAGCGTTGAAGATCGAGGACAGAACTATGGCTACACCTTC. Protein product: CSVEDRGQNYGYTF.

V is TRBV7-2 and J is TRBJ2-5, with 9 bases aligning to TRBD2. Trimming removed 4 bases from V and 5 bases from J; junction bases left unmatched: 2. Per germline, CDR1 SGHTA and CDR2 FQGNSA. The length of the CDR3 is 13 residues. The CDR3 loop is CASSSAGGETQYF. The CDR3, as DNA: TGTGCCAGCAGCTCCGCGGGGGGGGAGACCCAGTACTTC. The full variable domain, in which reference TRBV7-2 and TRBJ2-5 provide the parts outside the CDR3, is GAGVSQSPSNKVTEKGKDVELRCDPISGHTALYWYRQSLGQGLEFLIYFQGNSAPDKSGLPSDRFSAERTGGSVSTLTIQRTQQEDSAVYLCASSSAGGETQYFGPGTRLLVL.

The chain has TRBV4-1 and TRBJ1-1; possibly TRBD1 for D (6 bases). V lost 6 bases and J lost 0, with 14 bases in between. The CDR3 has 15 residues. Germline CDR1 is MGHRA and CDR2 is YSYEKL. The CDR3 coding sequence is TGCGCCAGCAGTCCAAGTACAGGGCTGAACACTGAAGCTTTCTTT. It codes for CASSPSTGLNTEAFF.